These 2 T cell receptor beta chains originate from one sample sequenced in a study of cytomegalovirus exposure and HLA in healthy donors. Use of 60 Vbeta and 13 Jbeta primers characterized the PCR. The table came from immunoSEQ multiplex PCR; TCRdb's copy has only in-frame clones and leaves some out. The table shows 150,000 to 200,000 clones, with approximately 70% occurring only once. The sequencing sample was made of PBMCs. The receptors were sampled from a man aged 18 to 30 in good health and CMV-seropositive.

This clone was counted only a few times. This chain uses TRBV13 with TRBJ2-3; D is perhaps TRBD2 (6 bases). Germline lookup yields CDR1 PRHDT and CDR2 FYEKMQ (reference sequence). The CDR3 spans 21 residues. V lost 2 bases and J lost 1, with 28 bases in between. CDR3 in amino acids: CASSLMVSTVAGKRGTDTQYF. DNA for the CDR3: TGTGCCAGCAGCTTAATGGTGTCGACGGTCGCGGGGAAGCGGGGCACAGATACGCAGTATTTT.

This clone was counted a single time. This chain joins TRBV28 and TRBJ1-4; D call uncertain. The CDR3 runs 16 residues. V dropped 5 bases and J dropped 3 bases, with 16 bases sitting between them. Germline V lookup: CDR1 MDHEN, CDR2 SYDVKM. CDR3 nucleotides: TGTGCCAGCAGTCCAGCCGGTGAGCAGGCTAATGAAAAACTGTTTTTT. It yields the protein CASSPAGEQANEKLFF.